These T cell receptor beta chains were read from a single sample in a study of cytomegalovirus exposure and HLA in healthy donors. The assay was immunoSEQ multiplex PCR, and TCRdb's table has in-frame clones only and misses some. The sample has 150,000 to 200,000 clones. The sample consisted of PBMCs. These receptors all stem from a woman aged 18 to 35 in good health and CMV-seropositive. Each CDR3 is given with its conserved first and last residue. The order of the fields is V gene, D gene, J gene, CDR3 DNA, CDR3 protein. The D gene is left open where the match is weak.

v_call: TRBV18
d_call: .
j_call: TRBJ2-3
cdr3_nt: TGTGCCAGCTCACCGTGGAGGGTGGGCACAGATACGCAGTATTTT
cdr3_aa: CASSPWRVGTDTQYF

v_call: TRBV6-5
d_call: .
j_call: TRBJ2-5
cdr3_nt: TGTGCCAGCAGTTATACAGGACCGCTTTGGACCCAGTACTTC
cdr3_aa: CASSYTGPLWTQYF

v_call: TRBV5-4
d_call: TRBD1
j_call: TRBJ2-5
cdr3_nt: TGTGCCAGCAGCTTTCCAACAGGGGGACTTAAAGAGACCCAGTACTTC
cdr3_aa: CASSFPTGGLKETQYF

v_call: TRBV6-1
d_call: .
j_call: TRBJ1-4
cdr3_nt: TGTGCCAGCGGCTATGAGGATGAAAAACTGTTTTTT
cdr3_aa: CASGYEDEKLFF

v_call: TRBV5-3
d_call: .
j_call: TRBJ2-6
cdr3_nt: TGTGCCAGAAGCCGGGAATACTCTGGGGCCAACGTCCTGACTTTC
cdr3_aa: CARSREYSGANVLTF

v_call: TRBV11-2
d_call: TRBD2
j_call: TRBJ2-7
cdr3_nt: TGTGCCAGCAGCCCTCTAGCGGGGGAAGCGAGGGAGCAGTACTTC
cdr3_aa: CASSPLAGEAREQYF

v_call: TRBV7-9
d_call: TRBD1
j_call: TRBJ1-5
cdr3_nt: TGTGCCAGCAGCTTAGGGGACAGGGTTGGTCAGCCCCAGCATTTT
cdr3_aa: CASSLGDRVGQPQHF

v_call: TRBV27
d_call: TRBD1
j_call: TRBJ2-4
cdr3_nt: TGTGCCAGCAGTTCCCGGGACAGAGGGAACATTCAGTACTTC
cdr3_aa: CASSSRDRGNIQYF

v_call: TRBV15
d_call: TRBD1
j_call: TRBJ1-4
cdr3_nt: TGTGCCACCAGCAGTAGGGGAACGGGACAGGGGTACTTGAATGAAAAACTGTTTTTT
cdr3_aa: CATSSRGTGQGYLNEKLFF

v_call: TRBV27
d_call: .
j_call: TRBJ1-1
cdr3_nt: TGTGCCAGCAGTCAGCTAGGGGGAAACACTGAAGCTTTCTTT
cdr3_aa: CASSQLGGNTEAFF

v_call: TRBV6-6
d_call: TRBD2
j_call: TRBJ2-3
cdr3_nt: TGTGCCAGCAGTTACTCGGGACTAGCGGGAGGACTGTATTTT
cdr3_aa: CASSYSGLAGGLYF

v_call: TRBV6-1
d_call: TRBD1
j_call: TRBJ1-4
cdr3_nt: TGTGCCAGCAGTGAAACCTGGACAGGGGGGGACGAAAAACTGTTTTTT
cdr3_aa: CASSETWTGGDEKLFF

v_call: TRBV6-5
d_call: TRBD1
j_call: TRBJ2-2
cdr3_nt: TGTGCCAGCAGTTACAGGGGGCTTGGCACCGGGGAGCTGTTTTTT
cdr3_aa: CASSYRGLGTGELFF

v_call: TRBV7-6
d_call: .
j_call: TRBJ1-5
cdr3_nt: TGTGCCAGCAGCTGGGGCAAACCGAGAGTTGTAAGCAATCAGCCCCAGCATTTT
cdr3_aa: CASSWGKPRVVSNQPQHF

v_call: TRBV11-2
d_call: .
j_call: TRBJ2-1
cdr3_nt: TGTGCCAGCAGCCCTTCTCTTTCCTACAATGAGCAGTTCTTC
cdr3_aa: CASSPSLSYNEQFF

v_call: TRBV7-2
d_call: TRBD2
j_call: TRBJ2-2
cdr3_nt: TGTGCCAGCAGCGCCCTAGCGGGGGCTCTCGGGGAGCTGTTTTTT
cdr3_aa: CASSALAGALGELFF

v_call: TRBV10-1
d_call: TRBD2
j_call: TRBJ2-1
cdr3_nt: TGCGCCAGCACTCGGGAGGCTAATACGAATGAGCAGTTCTTC
cdr3_aa: CASTREANTNEQFF

v_call: TRBV4-3
d_call: .
j_call: TRBJ1-4
cdr3_nt: TGCGCCAGCAGCCAAGAGAACGGAGATGAAAAACTGTTTTTT
cdr3_aa: CASSQENGDEKLFF

v_call: TRBV19
d_call: TRBD2
j_call: TRBJ2-7
cdr3_nt: TGTGCCAGTAGTACTAGCGGGAGTAAGTCTCTTTTCGGGCAGTACTTC
cdr3_aa: CASSTSGSKSLFGQYF

v_call: TRBV30
d_call: TRBD2
j_call: TRBJ2-3
cdr3_nt: TGTGCCTGGGGTCCCTGGTTTTTGAGCGGGGGGGCAGATACGCAGTATTTT
cdr3_aa: CAWGPWFLSGGADTQYF

v_call: TRBV5-1
d_call: TRBD2
j_call: TRBJ2-5
cdr3_nt: TGCGCCAGCAGCTTGGTAGCGGGGGGGCCAGAGACCCAGTACTTC
cdr3_aa: CASSLVAGGPETQYF

v_call: TRBV27
d_call: TRBD1
j_call: TRBJ1-2
cdr3_nt: TGTGCCAGCAGTCCACGACAGGGGGCCTGGGGCTACTATGGCTACACCTTC
cdr3_aa: CASSPRQGAWGYYGYTF

v_call: TRBV10-3
d_call: .
j_call: TRBJ1-2
cdr3_nt: TGTGCCATCAGTGCGGGGGGAGACTATGGCTACACCTTC
cdr3_aa: CAISAGGDYGYTF

v_call: TRBV7-8
d_call: TRBD2
j_call: TRBJ2-3
cdr3_nt: TGTGCCAGCAGCTGGGCTAGCGGGAGGGTAGCAGATACGCAGTATTTT
cdr3_aa: CASSWASGRVADTQYF

v_call: TRBV11-2
d_call: TRBD1
j_call: TRBJ2-7
cdr3_nt: TGTGCCAGCAGCAGGACAGGACAGGGGACCTACGAGCAGTACTTC
cdr3_aa: CASSRTGQGTYEQYF

v_call: TRBV28
d_call: .
j_call: TRBJ2-7
cdr3_nt: TGTGCCAGCAGTCGCCAACTAGACTTCTCCTACGAGCAGTACTTC
cdr3_aa: CASSRQLDFSYEQYF

v_call: TRBV23-1
d_call: .
j_call: TRBJ1-2
cdr3_nt: TGCGCCAGCAGTCCCAACCCTAGACGGGGAGAGGGCTATGGCTACACCTTC
cdr3_aa: CASSPNPRRGEGYGYTF

v_call: TRBV7-6
d_call: .
j_call: TRBJ1-1
cdr3_nt: TGTGCCAGCAGCTTACGGGTTACGGGGACTGAAGCTTTCTTT
cdr3_aa: CASSLRVTGTEAFF